This T cell receptor beta chain was captured by sequencing in a study of cytomegalovirus exposure and HLA in healthy donors. Overall study findings and caveats: In a later analysis, productive TCRs from donors in an Asian-associated ancestry cluster reportedly carried fewer N-insertions than the cohort mean.

This clone was seen a few times. Its target is not known. The CDR3 is 19 amino acids. With 60 Vbeta and 13 Jbeta primers, the PCR was carried out. TCRdb keeps only in-frame clones here, not all; method: immunoSEQ multiplex PCR. The sample yields roughly 200,000 clones, about 88% seen once. It was healthy bone marrow donors who served as donors. The rearrangement uses TRBV1 and TRBJ2-2; the table's D call TRBD1 went unverified against the DNA. TRBV1 counts as a pseudogene. Sample: PBMCs. The TCR was taken from a woman aged 25 to 39 in good health and CMV-seronegative. This chain's CDR3 is CTSSPRGLRTGVAPGELFF. In nucleotides, the CDR3 is TGCACCAGCAGCCCCCGAGGGTTGAGGACAGGGGTCGCACCCGGGGAGCTGTTTTTT.